This T cell receptor beta chain was captured by sequencing in a study of Graves' ophthalmopathy and Graves' hyperthyroidism. Germline CDR1 is MNHEY and CDR2 is SVGAGI. Trimming shortened V by 0 bases and J by 5 bases, and 10 bases separated the two germline ends. This CDR3 has 14 residues. This clonotype was recorded at least ten times. Its antigen remains unknown. The diagnosis was founded upon clinical symptoms, serum thyroxine, TRAb, thyroid ultrasound and orbital computed tomography. Study-wide findings and caveats: Both a roughly 70% sensitivity and an approximately 74% specificity characterized the model's predictions of ophthalmopathy progression.

Beta-chain TCR CDR3 regions were amplified from RNA transcripts. The library came from an HTBI-primed first-round RT-PCR and a second-round multiplex PCR. TCRdb called the multiplex PCR reads again in MiXCR, with one record for every CDR3 protein. The repertoire consists of hundreds of thousands of distinct CDR3 sequences, with over 15% occurring once and the leading ten covering approximately 7%. Input material: peripheral blood. The chain employs TRBV6-5 and TRBJ1-2; D remains ambiguous. This sequence originates from a young woman with stable Graves' hyperthyroidism. The CDR3 here is CASSYSPDLYGYTF. The CDR3 coding sequence is TGTGCCAGCAGTTACTCTCCGGATCTGTATGGCTACACCTTC.